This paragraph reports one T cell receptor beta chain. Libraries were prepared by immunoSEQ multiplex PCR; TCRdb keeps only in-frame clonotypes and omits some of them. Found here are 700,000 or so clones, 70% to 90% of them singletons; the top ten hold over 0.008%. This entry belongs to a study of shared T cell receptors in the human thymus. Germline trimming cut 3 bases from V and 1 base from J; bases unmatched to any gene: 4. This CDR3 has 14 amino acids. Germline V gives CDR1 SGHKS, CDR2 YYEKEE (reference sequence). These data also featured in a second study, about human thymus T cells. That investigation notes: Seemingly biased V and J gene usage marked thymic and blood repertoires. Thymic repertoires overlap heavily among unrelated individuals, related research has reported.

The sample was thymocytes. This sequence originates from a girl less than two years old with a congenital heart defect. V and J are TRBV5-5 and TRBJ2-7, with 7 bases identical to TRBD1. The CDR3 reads CASSSDRDSYEQYF. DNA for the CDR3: TGTGCCAGCAGCTCAGACAGGGATTCCTACGAGCAGTACTTC.